The sequence of this T cell receptor (beta chain) was determined in a study of naive and memory T cell subsets. Amplification of ligated cDNA took four PCR rounds with SP2 and nested alpha and beta constant primers. TCRdb fed the 5' RACE reads into MiXCR, producing one record per CDR3 protein. Of roughly 56,000 distinct CDR3 sequences in the sample, approximately 7.2% are singletons; the top ten hold almost 10%. This CDR3 region has 13 residues. Germline V CDR1 and CDR2: SQVTM, ANQGSEA. Trimming removed 3 bases from V and 8 bases from J, with 14 bases in between. The library had UMIs added by 3' ligation of an oligonucleotide to TCR cDNA.

The TCR originated in a male donor in good health. The chain joins TRBV29-1 to TRBJ2-1; D is perhaps TRBD2 (6 bases). The CDR3 reads CSVEGLPLDEQFF. As DNA, the CDR3 is TGCAGCGTTGAGGGACTCCCTCTGGATGAGCAGTTCTTC.